What follows are 28 T cell receptor beta chains derived from one specimen sequenced in a study of cytomegalovirus exposure and HLA in healthy donors. PCR employed 60 Vbeta and 13 Jbeta primers. Libraries were prepared by immunoSEQ multiplex PCR; TCRdb keeps only in-frame clonotypes and omits some of them. The table lists about 180,000 clones, 70% to 80% of them singletons. Sequenced sample: PBMCs. The origin of the receptors is a young man in good health and CMV-seronegative.

V gene TRBV19 combines with J gene TRBJ1-3, with TRBD1 matching 7 bases. In germline, CDR1 is LNHDA, CDR2 SQIVND (reference sequence). After removal of 7 bases from V and 0 bases from J, the junction contained 3 bases not matched to a gene. The CDR3 consists of 14 residues. CDR3 bases: TGTGCCAGTACCGGGACAGTCTCTGGAAACACCATATATTTT. It codes for CASTGTVSGNTIYF.

This clone showed up just once. The chain combines TRBV2 with TRBJ2-7, with 7 positions matching TRBD1. V trimming: 6 bases; J trimming: 1 base; junction bases outside the gene matches: 6. CDR3 length: 14 residues. Germline values: CDR1 SNHLY, CDR2 FYNNEI. CDR3 sequence: CASRTPTGSYEQYF. The DNA of the CDR3 is TGTGCCAGCAGAACACCGACAGGGTCCTACGAGCAGTACTTC.

This clone was seen only a few times. The chain joins TRBV6-5 to TRBJ2-1; D not certain. The CDR3 spans 14 residues. In germline, CDR1 is MNHEY, CDR2 SVGAGI. Trimming stripped 2 bases from V and 6 bases from J, with 11 bases between. This CDR3 is CASSYGGESNEQFF. Written as DNA, the CDR3 is TGTGCCAGCAGTTACGGCGGCGAAAGCAATGAGCAGTTCTTC.

This clone showed up just a few times. V gene TRBV5-6 combines with J gene TRBJ2-7; 8 nucleotides match TRBD2. The J segment lost 2 bases and the V segment lost 2 bases, leaving 3 bases of the junction unmatched. This CDR3 has 14 amino acids. CDR1 and CDR2 (germline): SGHDT, YYEEEE. The CDR3 is CASSFQLAAYEQYF. The CDR3 bases are TGTGCCAGCAGCTTTCAACTAGCGGCCTACGAGCAGTACTTC. The full variable domain, rest sourced from reference TRBV5-6 and TRBJ2-7, is DAGVTQSPTHLIKTRGQQVTLRCSPKSGHDTVSWYQQALGQGPQFIFQYYEEEERQRGNFPDRFSGHQFPNYSSELNVNALLLGDSALYLCASSFQLAAYEQYFGPGTRLTVT.

CDR3 DNA sequence: TGTGCCAGCAGCTTCGCGCGGGGGCCCTACGAGCAGTACTTC. Protein product: CASSFARGPYEQYF. The chain recombines TRBV11-3 with TRBJ2-7; weak D call: TRBD2 (7 bases). In germline, CDR1 is SGHNT, CDR2 YENEEA. Deletions cut 3 bases from V and 2 bases from J, with 11 bases between. The length of the CDR3 is 14 residues.

This sequence joins TRBV13 and TRBJ1-4, with a weak D call TRBD1 (6 bases). The ends were cut back, 4 bases at V and 5 bases at J, with 17 bases in the middle. The germline V gene has CDR1 PRHDT and CDR2 FYEKMQ (reference sequence). The CDR3 length is 16 residues. In DNA, the CDR3 is TGTGCCAGCAGCTCGGGACACCAAAACGAGAATGAAAAACTGTTTTTT. Its protein is CASSSGHQNENEKLFF. The whole variable domain, filled in from reference TRBV13 and TRBJ1-4, reads AAGVIQSPRHLIKEKRETATLKCYPIPRHDTVYWYQQGPGQDPQFLISFYEKMQSDKGSIPDRFSAQQFSDYHSELNMSSLELGDSALYFCASSSGHQNENEKLFFGSGTQLSVL.

The rearrangement links TRBV30 to TRBJ2-3, with a weak D call TRBD1 (5 bases). Per germline, CDR1 GTSNPN and CDR2 SVGIG (reference sequence). The CDR3 loop spans 15 amino acids. V lost 1 base and J 1 base, leaving 12 bases between the germline ends. The CDR3 nucleotides are TGTGCCTGGAGTGACCAGGGTGTAGGCACAGATACGCAGTATTTT. Protein sequence: CAWSDQGVGTDTQYF.

The chain links TRBV7-2 to TRBJ1-2; TRBD1 matches at 9 bases. The V gene's germline CDR1 is SGHTA and CDR2 FQGNSA. J was trimmed by 8 bases and V by 5 bases; bases with no gene match: 12. The CDR3 loop spans 15 amino acids. CDR3 bases: TGTGCCAGCAGCCCAACCTGGGACAGGGTCGGGGGCTACACCTTC. It translates to CASSPTWDRVGGYTF.

The V call is TRBV7-3, the J call TRBJ2-3; 7 bases match TRBD1. CDR1 and CDR2 from the germline V gene are SGHTA and FQGTGA. The CDR3 is 14 residues long. Losses at the gene ends were 5 bases for V and 4 bases for J; bases not matched to a gene: 6. The CDR3 region has the DNA TGTGCCAGCAGCCTCCGGGACAGTCCAGATACGCAGTATTTT. Its protein is CASSLRDSPDTQYF. The variable domain in full, with the rest retrieved from reference TRBV7-3 and TRBJ2-3, is GAGVSQTPSNKVTEKGKYVELRCDPISGHTALYWYRQSLGQGPEFLIYFQGTGAADDSGLPNDRFFAVRPEGSVSTLKIQRTERGDSAVYLCASSLRDSPDTQYFGPGTRLTVL.

This clone appeared many times. This chain joins TRBV6-1 and TRBJ1-2, with D possibly matching TRBD1 (5 bases). The CDR3 consists of 13 residues. Trimming removed 6 bases from V and 6 bases from J, with 14 bases in between. Germline CDR1 MNHNS, CDR2 SASEGT. In nucleotides, the CDR3 is TGTGCCAGCAGGTCCAGGGTAATTGATGGCTACACCTTC. Residues: CASRSRVIDGYTF.

In regard to this clone: Other nucleotide sequences from this sample produce the same CDR3. The CDR3 DNA reads TGTGCCACCCGCAGGGGGGCGCAGAATTATGGCTACACCTTC. It yields the protein CATRRGAQNYGYTF. The rearrangement links TRBV4-2 to TRBJ1-2; 7 bases match TRBD1. This CDR3 is built from 14 residues. V lost 10 bases to trimming and J lost 5 bases; unmatched junction nucleotides: 13. The germline CDR1 and CDR2 sequences are LGHNA and YNFKEQ.

The sample holds one count of this clone. This chain links TRBV7-2 with TRBJ1-3, with D maybe TRBD1 (5 bases). V was trimmed by 0 bases and J by 4 bases, leaving 22 bases between them. This CDR3 comprises 19 residues. Germline CDR1 and CDR2: SGHTA and FQGNSA. This CDR3 reads CASSLATFPQGGSGNTIYF. The CDR3 DNA reads TGTGCCAGCAGCTTAGCCACCTTCCCCCAGGGTGGATCCGGAAACACCATATATTTT.

The chain carries TRBV5-6 and TRBJ1-3; 7 bases map to TRBD1. The J segment lost 4 bases and the V segment lost 3 bases, leaving 16 bases of the junction unmatched. The V gene's germline CDR1 is SGHDT and CDR2 YYEEEE. The CDR3 is made up of 18 amino acids. The CDR3 reads CASSSLPQSRGSGNTIYF. CDR3 sequence (DNA): TGTGCCAGCAGCTCTCTCCCCCAGAGCAGGGGGTCAGGAAACACCATATATTTT.

V gene TRBV4-3 combines with J gene TRBJ2-3; 14 bases align to TRBD2. Germline V lookup: CDR1 LGHNA, CDR2 YSLEER. The CDR3 covers 17 residues. With V trimmed by 3 bases and J by 2 bases, 4 bases remained unmatched. The CDR3 loop reads CASSHGTSGGFTDTQYF. The CDR3 DNA reads TGCGCCAGCAGCCACGGGACTAGCGGGGGTTTCACAGATACGCAGTATTTT.

This clone has a handful of counts. The rearrangement joins TRBV19 to TRBJ2-2; weak D call: TRBD2 (5 bases). The V and J ends lost 2 bases and 4 bases respectively, with 17 bases between them. This CDR3 is built from 17 residues. Germline lookup yields CDR1 LNHDA and CDR2 SQIVND (reference sequence). DNA for the CDR3: TGTGCCAGTAGTATAAGGAGGCAACAGACCAGCACCGGGGAGCTGTTTTTT. This encodes CASSIRRQQTSTGELFF.

The chain carries TRBV30 and TRBJ2-1; unclear D gene. Trimming left V 2 bases short and J 5 bases short, with 10 bases between. Germline lookup yields CDR1 GTSNPN and CDR2 SVGIG (reference sequence). The CDR3 sequence is 13 residues long. The DNA for the CDR3 is TGTGCCTGGAGTAGAATACTTAACAATGAGCAGTTCTTC. Its protein product is CAWSRILNNEQFF.

The chain joins TRBV9 to TRBJ2-5; D perhaps matches TRBD2 (6 bases). Germline V gives CDR1 SGDLS, CDR2 YYNGEE. V gave up 4 bases and J gave up 3 bases, with 13 bases separating them. The CDR3 runs 14 residues. For the CDR3, the DNA is TGTGCCAGCAGCCATAGCGGAGTAAAAGAGACCCAGTACTTC. It codes for CASSHSGVKETQYF.

The chain links TRBV7-9 to TRBJ1-1; D not resolved. V shed 5 bases and J shed 2 bases, with 12 bases lying between them. The CDR3 contains 14 residues. Germline CDR1 and CDR2: SEHNR and FQNEAQ (reference sequence). CDR3 sequence: CASSLEVANTEAFF. CDR3 bases: TGTGCCAGCAGCCTCGAGGTTGCCAACACTGAAGCTTTCTTT.

This clone turned up a few times. The gene calls are TRBV5-6 and TRBJ2-5; TRBD1 matches at 10 bases. V lost 4 bases, J lost 1 base, and 7 bases stayed unmatched. In germline, CDR1 is SGHDT, CDR2 YYEEEE. This CDR3 is built from 16 residues. CDR3 sequence (DNA): TGTGCCAGCAGCCGGGACAGGGGCGCGGTCCAAGAGACCCAGTACTTC. Translated, it gives CASSRDRGAVQETQYF.

V gene TRBV4-2 combines with J gene TRBJ1-1, with D perhaps TRBD1 (5 bases). Germline V gene lookup returns CDR1 LGHNA and CDR2 YNFKEQ. Between the trimmed V and J ends, which lost 3 bases and 6 bases, there was a span of 14 bases. This CDR3 has 14 residues. DNA for the CDR3: TGTGCCAGCAGCCAGAGGGGCGGGGTCGCTGAAGCTTTCTTT. Its translation: CASSQRGGVAEAFF.

The chain combines TRBV11-1 with TRBJ2-1; 9 bases are shared with TRBD1. The V gene's germline CDR1 is SGHAT and CDR2 FQDESV (reference sequence). The junction had 6 bases not matched to a gene; V was cut back by 3 bases and J by 0 bases. The length of the CDR3 is 17 residues. The CDR3 bases are TGTGCCAGCAGCTTGGACAGGGGCTGGACCTCCTACAATGAGCAGTTCTTC. Encoded protein: CASSLDRGWTSYNEQFF.

This sequence joins TRBV6-8 and TRBJ2-1, with 10 bases lining up with TRBD2. From germline, CDR1 is MNHGY and CDR2 SAAAGT. This CDR3 has 15 amino acids. Unmatched junction bases numbered 3, after V lost 5 bases and J lost 2 bases. The CDR3 coding sequence is TGTGCCAGCAGTGCCCTAGCGGGAGCCTACAATGAGCAGTTCTTC. It specifies CASSALAGAYNEQFF.

CDR3 nucleotides: TGTGCCAGCAGTGAGGGGAGGAGCGGGACCCAGTACTTC. Translating gives CASSEGRSGTQYF. The V call is TRBV2, the J call TRBJ2-5; TRBD2 might be the D (6 bases). With 3 bases removed from V and 7 bases from J, the gap between germline ends came to 12 bases. Per the germline V gene, CDR1 is SNHLY and CDR2 is FYNNEI. The CDR3 sequence is 13 residues long.

V and J are TRBV18 and TRBJ2-5; 12 positions match TRBD2. CDR1 and CDR2 from the germline V gene are KGHSH and LQKENI. There are 14 residues in the CDR3. Germline trimming cut 4 bases from V and 4 bases from J; bases unmatched to any gene: 1. As DNA, the CDR3 is TGTGCCAGCTCACAGGGACTAGCGGGAGAGACCCAGTACTTC. Protein sequence: CASSQGLAGETQYF.

This rearrangement joins TRBV29-1 to TRBJ1-2; the match to TRBD1 covers 9 bases. This CDR3 contains 13 residues. Germline CDR1 is SQVTM and CDR2 is ANQGSEA. Trimming took 6 bases from V and 8 from J; bases not matched to a gene: 10. This CDR3 is CSVQVDRGGGYTF. The CDR3 DNA reads TGCAGCGTCCAAGTGGACAGGGGCGGCGGCTACACCTTC.

The chain employs TRBV7-2 and TRBJ2-7, with D uncertain. Trimming stripped 3 bases from V and 3 bases from J, with 9 bases between. This CDR3 has 13 residues. CDR1 is SGHTA, CDR2 FQGNSA, per germline. CDR3 in amino acids: CASSFEKIYEQYF. The CDR3 DNA sequence: TGTGCCAGCAGCTTTGAGAAAATCTACGAGCAGTACTTC. Together with reference TRBV7-2 and TRBJ2-7, the CDR3 gives the full variable domain: GAGVSQSPSNKVTEKGKDVELRCDPISGHTALYWYRQSLGQGLEFLIYFQGNSAPDKSGLPSDRFSAERTGGSVSTLTIQRTQQEDSAVYLCASSFEKIYEQYFGPGTRLTVT.

Concerning this clone: The same CDR3 also results from other DNA sequences found in this sample. V gene TRBV7-9 combines with J gene TRBJ1-2; 11 nucleotides line up with TRBD1. The CDR3 consists of 16 residues. The ends lost 1 base at V and 4 bases at J; junction bases unmatched: 5. Germline CDR1 and CDR2: SEHNR and FQNEAQ (reference sequence). Here the CDR3 DNA reads TGTGCCAGCAGCTTAGGAGGGACAGGGGGATCCTATGGCTACACCTTC. Its protein product is CASSLGGTGGSYGYTF.

On this clone: This same CDR3 is encoded by further DNA sequences in the sample. The J gene is TRBJ1-1, the V gene TRBV29-1, with a possible D match to TRBD1 (6 bases). Trimming cost V 5 bases and J 4 bases, with 14 bases left between them. From germline, CDR1 is SQVTM and CDR2 ANQGSEA. This CDR3 has 13 residues. CDR3 coding DNA: TGCAGCGTTAGGGGGAGGGGGAGCACTGAAGCTTTCTTT. Translated, it gives CSVRGRGSTEAFF.